Shown below are 14 T cell receptor beta chains from a single sample sequenced in a study of T cell responses to AZD1222 COVID-19 vaccine. Produced via immunoSEQ multiplex PCR; TCRdb's table is partial and in-frame only. This sample yields about 150,000 clones, of which 90% to 95% are seen a single time; around 1.5% belongs to the top ten. Here the sequenced sample was peripheral blood, taken 28 days after the second AZD1222 dose. These receptors were obtained from an adult who received the AZD1222 COVID-19 vaccine.

The V and J genes are TRBV27 and TRBJ2-1, with a tentative D call TRBD2 (5 bases). Looked up from germline, CDR1 is MNHEY and CDR2 is SMNVEV (reference sequence). CDR3 size: 15 residues. The V and J ends lost 3 bases and 5 bases respectively, with 14 bases between them. The CDR3 region is CASSFRGLENNEQFF. CDR3 sequence (DNA): TGTGCCAGCAGTTTTCGCGGGTTAGAGAACAATGAGCAGTTCTTC.

This chain connects TRBV27 to TRBJ2-2; tentatively, D is TRBD1 (5 bases). The CDR3 spans 14 residues. Germline loops: CDR1 MNHEY, CDR2 SMNVEV (reference sequence). V gave up 6 bases and J gave up 6 bases, with 14 bases separating them. CDR3 loop: CASSPLLGPGELFF. The CDR3 DNA follows: TGTGCCAGCAGCCCCCTTCTGGGGCCCGGGGAGCTGTTTTTT.

V is TRBV7-8 and J is TRBJ2-7; a possible D gene is TRBD2 (5 bases). The CDR3 covers 19 residues. The V end was cut by 5 bases, the J end by 0 bases, with 26 bases between. Per germline, CDR1 SGHVS and CDR2 FQNEAQ. The CDR3 region is CASSHPGSLEPKSSYEQYF. The CDR3 region has the DNA TGTGCCAGCAGCCACCCTGGGAGTCTGGAACCGAAAAGCTCCTACGAGCAGTACTTC.

The CDR3, as DNA: TGTGCCAGTAGTCGGGACACCAGCACAGATACGCAGTATTTT. This gives the protein CASSRDTSTDTQYF. The rearrangement uses TRBV19 and TRBJ2-3, with D perhaps TRBD1 (6 bases). Trimming left V 5 bases short and J 0 bases short, with 9 bases between. The CDR3 loop spans 14 amino acids. The germline gives CDR1 LNHDA, CDR2 SQIVND (reference sequence). The whole variable domain, filled in from reference TRBV19 and TRBJ2-3, reads DGGITQSPKYLFRKEGQNVTLSCEQNLNHDAMYWYRQDPGQGLRLIYYSQIVNDFQKGDIAEGYSVSREKKESFPLTVTSAQKNPTAFYLCASSRDTSTDTQYFGPGTRLTVL.

J is TRBJ1-5 and V is TRBV7-2; no reliable D call. V was cut by 1 base and J by 4 bases, with 11 bases left in between. The CDR3 extends over 15 amino acids. In germline, CDR1 is SGHTA, CDR2 FQGNSA. CDR3 residues: CASSLDGLANQPQHF. Written as DNA, the CDR3 is TGTGCCAGCAGCTTAGATGGTTTGGCAAATCAGCCCCAGCATTTT.

This clone was seen once. J is TRBJ2-3 and V is TRBV27, with D perhaps matching TRBD1 (5 bases). Germline CDR1 reads MNHEY; CDR2 reads SMNVEV (reference sequence). The CDR3 has 11 residues. V shed 7 bases and J shed 4 bases, with 6 bases lying between them. CDR3 sequence reads: CASKQADTQYF. In DNA form, the CDR3 reads TGTGCCAGCAAACAGGCAGATACGCAGTATTTT.

V and J are TRBV3-1 (or the pseudogene TRBV3-2) and TRBJ1-2, with D possibly matching TRBD1 (5 bases). CDR1 is LGHDT and CDR2 is YNNKEL in the germline V gene (reference sequence). The CDR3 covers 14 residues. Trimming removed 2 bases from V and 0 bases from J, with 7 bases in between. CDR3 sequence: CASSQHRSNYGYTF. CDR3 nucleotides: TGTGCCAGCAGCCAACACAGGTCTAACTATGGCTACACCTTC.

This chain links TRBV5-1 with TRBJ1-2; TRBD1 matches at 7 bases. Germline loops: CDR1 SGHRS, CDR2 YFSETQ. This CDR3 contains 14 residues. The V segment lost 3 bases and the J segment 7 bases; nucleotides outside the gene matches: 9. Here the CDR3 DNA reads TGCGCCAGCAGCTCAACAGGGGAGTTTGGTGGCTACACCTTC. Its translation: CASSSTGEFGGYTF.

The CDR3 protein is CASSQGLAGGTDTQYF. The CDR3 coding sequence is TGTGCCAGCAGCCAGGGACTAGCGGGGGGCACAGATACGCAGTATTTT. The chain joins TRBV7-2 to TRBJ2-3, with TRBD2 matching 14 bases. The germline V gene has CDR1 SGHTA and CDR2 FQGNSA. The V and J ends lost 5 bases and 1 base, in that order; junction bases with no gene match: 2. This CDR3 spans 16 amino acids.

The rearrangement links TRBV30 to TRBJ1-1; D not resolved. CDR1 is GTSNPN, CDR2 SVGIG, per germline (reference sequence). Trimming pared 5 bases from V and 1 base from J, leaving 8 bases between. The CDR3 length is 12 residues. CDR3 nucleotide sequence: TGTGCCTGGCAACCAGGGAACACTGAAGCTTTCTTT. Protein: CAWQPGNTEAFF.

This clone showed up just once. This rearrangement joins TRBV19 to TRBJ1-5, with TRBD1 as a possible D gene (5 bases). Trimming took 8 bases from V and 0 from J, leaving 17 bases between them. The V gene's germline CDR1 is LNHDA and CDR2 SQIVND (reference sequence). CDR3 length: 16 residues. CDR3 coding DNA: TGTGCCAGTCGCGAGTTTGGGACTTATAGCAATCAGCCCCAGCATTTT. Protein sequence: CASREFGTYSNQPQHF.

CDR3 bases: TGTGCCAGCAGCTTAGCGGCTTTAGGCGAGCAGTACTTC. This translates into CASSLAALGEQYF. V and J are TRBV7-9 and TRBJ2-7; no clear D gene. The CDR3 consists of 13 residues. Germline lookup yields CDR1 SEHNR and CDR2 FQNEAQ (reference sequence). V lost 0 bases to trimming and J lost 6 bases, with 9 bases between them.

The rearrangement joins TRBV2 to TRBJ1-5, with 12 bases fitting TRBD1. This CDR3 contains 17 residues. J lost 6 bases, V lost 1 base, and 7 bases had no gene match. Germline lookup yields CDR1 SNHLY and CDR2 FYNNEI. The CDR3, as DNA: TGTGCCAGCAGTGAAGGGGGACAGGGGGCAATGCGTCAGCCCCAGCATTTT. It yields the protein CASSEGGQGAMRQPQHF.

This chain uses TRBV5-1 with TRBJ2-3; D call uncertain. Per the germline V gene, CDR1 is SGHRS and CDR2 is YFSETQ. The CDR3 loop spans 14 amino acids. Between the trimmed V and J ends, which lost 1 base and 2 bases, there was a span of 8 bases. The CDR3 here is CASSLKDYTDTQYF. The CDR3 coding sequence is TGCGCCAGCAGCTTGAAGGATTACACAGATACGCAGTATTTT. Combining the CDR3 with reference TRBV5-1 and TRBJ2-3 gives the whole variable domain KAGVTQTPRYLIKTRGQQVTLSCSPISGHRSVSWYQQTPGQGLQFLFEYFSETQRNKGNFPGRFSGRQFSNSRSEMNVSTLELGDSALYLCASSLKDYTDTQYFGPGTRLTVL.